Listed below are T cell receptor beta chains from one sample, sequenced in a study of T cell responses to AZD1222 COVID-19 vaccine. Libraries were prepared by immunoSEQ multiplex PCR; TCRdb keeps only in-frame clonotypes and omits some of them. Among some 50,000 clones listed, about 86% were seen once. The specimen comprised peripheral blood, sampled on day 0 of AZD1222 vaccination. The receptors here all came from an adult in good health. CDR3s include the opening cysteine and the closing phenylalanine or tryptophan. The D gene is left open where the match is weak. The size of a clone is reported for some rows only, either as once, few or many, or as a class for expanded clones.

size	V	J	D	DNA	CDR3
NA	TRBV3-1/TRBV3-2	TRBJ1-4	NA	TGTGCCAGCAGCCAAGGCTTTTCATCAGGGGCTAATGAAAAACTGTTTTTT	CASSQGFSSGANEKLFF
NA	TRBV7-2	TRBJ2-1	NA	TGTGCCAGCAGCTCCGGGGCCCATAGCGGTGAGCAGTTCTTC	CASSSGAHSGEQFF
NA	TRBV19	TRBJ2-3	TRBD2	TGTGCCAGTAGTACTTCCACGACTAGCGGGGGTCTCACAGATACGCAGTATTTT	CASSTSTTSGGLTDTQYF
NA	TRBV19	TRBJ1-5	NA	TGTGCCAGTAGTATGGGAGGGGGGGGGCTTGATCAGCCCCAGCATTTT	CASSMGGGGLDQPQHF
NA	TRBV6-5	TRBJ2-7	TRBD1	TGTGCCAGCGTTCCGGGACAGGGGGCCTACGAGCAGTACTTC	CASVPGQGAYEQYF
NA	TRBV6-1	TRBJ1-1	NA	TGTGCCAGCAGTGAAGATAGGGGTAGGGTCACTGAAGCTTTCTTT	CASSEDRGRVTEAFF
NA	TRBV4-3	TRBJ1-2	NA	TGCGCCAGCAGCCAAGCATCTGGGCTCTTCTATGGCTACACCTTC	CASSQASGLFYGYTF
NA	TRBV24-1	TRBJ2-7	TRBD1	TGTGCCACCAGTGATAAGGACAGGGAGGACGAGCAGTACTTC	CATSDKDREDEQYF
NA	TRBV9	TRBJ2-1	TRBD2	TGTGCCAGCAGTCCAAATTTGCGGGAGAGGAATGAGCAGTTCTTC	CASSPNLRERNEQFF
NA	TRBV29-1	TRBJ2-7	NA	TGCAGCGTTGAACTTCCCAGCTACGAGCAGTACTTC	CSVELPSYEQYF
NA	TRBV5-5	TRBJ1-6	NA	TGTGCCAGCAGACCCTGGGTAGGGAATTCACCCCTCCACTTT	CASRPWVGNSPLHF
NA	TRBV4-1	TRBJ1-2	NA	TGCGCCAGCAGCCAAGTCCCAGACGGGAAACCCTATGGCTACACCTTC	CASSQVPDGKPYGYTF
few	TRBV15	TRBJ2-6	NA	TGTGCCACCAGCAGAGACAACTCTGGGGCCAACGTCCTGACTTTC	CATSRDNSGANVLTF
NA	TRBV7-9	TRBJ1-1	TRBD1	TGTGCCAGCAGCTCGCGACAGGGGGCGAACACTGAAGCTTTCTTT	CASSSRQGANTEAFF
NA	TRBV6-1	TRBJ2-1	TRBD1	TGTGCCAGCTTCCCCAACCGGGACAGCTACAATGAGCAGTTCTTC	CASFPNRDSYNEQFF
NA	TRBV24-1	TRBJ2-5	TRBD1	TGTGCCACCAGTGATATCCAGGACAGGGGGGGGACCCAGTACTTC	CATSDIQDRGGTQYF
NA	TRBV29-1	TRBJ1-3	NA	TGCAGCGTTGTGATCGCTATTGGGACCGGCGGAAACACCATATATTTT	CSVVIAIGTGGNTIYF
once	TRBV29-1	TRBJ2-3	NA	TGCAGCGTTGCCAGCACAGATACGCAGTATTTT	CSVASTDTQYF
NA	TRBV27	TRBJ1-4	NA	TGTGCCAGCAGTTTATTGGCAGGCGGTGAAAAACTGTTTTTT	CASSLLAGGEKLFF
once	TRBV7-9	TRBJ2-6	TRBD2	TGTGCCAGCAGCTTACCCGCGGGGGCTGGGGCCAACGTCCTGACTTTC	CASSLPAGAGANVLTF
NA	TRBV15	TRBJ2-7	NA	TGTGCCACCAGCGAACAAACAGGTATCTACGAGCAGTACTTC	CATSEQTGIYEQYF
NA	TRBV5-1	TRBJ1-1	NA	TGCGCCAGCAGCTTTGGTCAGGAGAACACTGAAGCTTTCTTT	CASSFGQENTEAFF
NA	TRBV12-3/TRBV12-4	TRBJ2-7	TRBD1	TGTGCCAGCAGTTTATCCGGACAGGGGATGAACTTC	CASSLSGQGMNF
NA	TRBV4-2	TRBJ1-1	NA	TGTGCCAGCAGCCTAAAACAATTGGACACTGAAGCTTTCTTT	CASSLKQLDTEAFF
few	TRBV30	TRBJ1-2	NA	TGTGCCTGGAGTCAGGGGAACTATGGCTACACCTTC	CAWSQGNYGYTF
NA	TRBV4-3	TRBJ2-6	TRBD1	TGCGCCAGCAGCCAAGGGTGGGACAGCCTCTCTGGGGCCAACGTCCTGACTTTC	CASSQGWDSLSGANVLTF
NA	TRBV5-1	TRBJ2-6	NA	TGCGCCAGCAGCTTCTTACAGGGAGGCTCTGGGGCCAACGTCCTGACTTTC	CASSFLQGGSGANVLTF
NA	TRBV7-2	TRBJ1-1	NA	TGTGCCAGCAGCTTCGGGATGAACACTGAAGCTTTCTTT	CASSFGMNTEAFF
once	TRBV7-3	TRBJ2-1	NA	TGTGCCAGCAGCCTTCAGGACGGTGAGCAGTTCTTC	CASSLQDGEQFF
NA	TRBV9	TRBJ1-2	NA	TGTGCCAGCAGCGGACGAGCAGGTTTCTCCGATGGCTACACCTTC	CASSGRAGFSDGYTF
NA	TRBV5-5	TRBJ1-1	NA	TGTGCCAGCAGCTTGGGATTCGACAGAGGTGAAGCTTTCTTT	CASSLGFDRGEAFF
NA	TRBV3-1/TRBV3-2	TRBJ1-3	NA	TGTGCCAGCAGCCATTCCAGTTACCAGAGCTCCTCTGGAAACACCATATATTTT	CASSHSSYQSSSGNTIYF
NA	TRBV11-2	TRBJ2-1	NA	TGTGCCAGCAGCTCAGAGGGACCCTCCTACAATGAGCAGTTCTTC	CASSSEGPSYNEQFF
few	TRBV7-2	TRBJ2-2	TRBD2	TGTGCCAGCAGCTTAGCGAGCGGGAGTACCGGGGAGCTGTTTTTT	CASSLASGSTGELFF
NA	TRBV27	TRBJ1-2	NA	TGTGCCAGCAGTTTATGGGGGGGTCATAAAGTCGCGAACTATGGCTACACCTTC	CASSLWGGHKVANYGYTF
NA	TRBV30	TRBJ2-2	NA	TGTGCCTGGAGTTCGACAGTCCCCGGGGAGCTGTTTTTT	CAWSSTVPGELFF
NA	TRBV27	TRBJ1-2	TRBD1	TGTGCCAGCAGTTTCCTAGGACAGGGCTCGGATGGCTACACCTTC	CASSFLGQGSDGYTF
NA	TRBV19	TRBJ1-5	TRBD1	TGTGCCACCAAGACAGGGGGGCACAGTCAGCCCCAGCATTTT	CATKTGGHSQPQHF
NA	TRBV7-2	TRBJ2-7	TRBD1	TGTGCCAGCAGGTTAGGGGGACAGATTGAGCAGTACTTC	CASRLGGQIEQYF
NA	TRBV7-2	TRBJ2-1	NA	TGTGCCAGCAGCTTAGTAGGCGGGGACAATGAGCAGTTCTTC	CASSLVGGDNEQFF
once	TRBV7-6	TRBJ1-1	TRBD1	TGTGCCAGCAGCTTGTGGTCAGGGGGAATGAACACTGAAGCTTTCTTT	CASSLWSGGMNTEAFF
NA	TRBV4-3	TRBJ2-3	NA	TGCGCCAGCAGCCAAGATTCCCAGGGAGGCGATACGCAGTATTTT	CASSQDSQGGDTQYF
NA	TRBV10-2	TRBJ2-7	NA	TGCGCCAGCACTCCCGACGGCTACGAGCAGTACTTC	CASTPDGYEQYF
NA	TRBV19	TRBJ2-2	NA	TGTGCCAGCCAGGGGTTTGGCGGGGAGCTGTTTTTT	CASQGFGGELFF
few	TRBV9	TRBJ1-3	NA	TGTGCCAGCAGCGTAGCGGGATCACTCTCCTCTGGAAACACCATATATTTT	CASSVAGSLSSGNTIYF
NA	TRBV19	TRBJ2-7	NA	TGTGCCACACAGGATACGTACGAGCAGTACTTC	CATQDTYEQYF
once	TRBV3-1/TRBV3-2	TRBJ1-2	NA	TGTGCCAGCAGCCAAGGGGTCAGGGCTAACTATGGCTACACCTTC	CASSQGVRANYGYTF
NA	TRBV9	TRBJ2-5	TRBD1	TGTGCCAGCAGCGCCACCGGGACAGTCATAGAGACCCAGTACTTC	CASSATGTVIETQYF
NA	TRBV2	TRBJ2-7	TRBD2	TGTGCCAGCAGTGAGGCCGGGGCGGGAGGCTCCTACGAGCAGTACTTC	CASSEAGAGGSYEQYF
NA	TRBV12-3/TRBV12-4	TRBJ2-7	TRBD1	TGTGCCAGCAGCTTTGGACAGGGAAGCGAGCAGTACTTC	CASSFGQGSEQYF
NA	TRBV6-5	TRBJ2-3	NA	TGTGCCAGCAGTTACTCAATGACCTCCACAGATACGCAGTATTTT	CASSYSMTSTDTQYF
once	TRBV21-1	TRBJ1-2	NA	TGTGCCAGCAGCCGACGGGATTCTTTAGAGGGGCCAAACTATGGCTACACCTTC	CASSRRDSLEGPNYGYTF
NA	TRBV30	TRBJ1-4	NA	TGTGCCTGGACCGGGTTTAATGAAAAACTGTTTTTT	CAWTGFNEKLFF